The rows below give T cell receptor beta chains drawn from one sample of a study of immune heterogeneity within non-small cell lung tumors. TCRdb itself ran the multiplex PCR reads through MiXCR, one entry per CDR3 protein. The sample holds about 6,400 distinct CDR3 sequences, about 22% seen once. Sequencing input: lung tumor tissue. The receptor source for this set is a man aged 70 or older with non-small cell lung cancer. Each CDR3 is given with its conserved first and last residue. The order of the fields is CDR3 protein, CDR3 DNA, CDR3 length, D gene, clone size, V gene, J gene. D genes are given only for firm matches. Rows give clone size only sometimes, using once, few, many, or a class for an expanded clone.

cdr3_aa: CSVVYQGNQPQHF
cdr3_nt: TGCAGCGTTGTTTATCAGGGCAATCAGCCCCAGCATTTT
cdr3_length: 13
d_call: NA
clone_size: many
v_call: TRBV29-1
j_call: TRBJ1-5

cdr3_aa: CSAPAGGRGYGYTF
cdr3_nt: TGCAGTGCCCCAGCGGGGGGGAGAGGCTATGGCTACACCTTC
cdr3_length: 14
d_call: NA
clone_size: many
v_call: TRBV20-1
j_call: TRBJ1-2

cdr3_aa: CATSDPMTGFGYTF
cdr3_nt: TGTGCCACCAGTGATCCCATGACAGGCTTCGGCTACACCTTC
cdr3_length: 14
d_call: NA
clone_size: NA
v_call: TRBV24-1
j_call: TRBJ1-2

cdr3_aa: CATKRGRVNTEAFF
cdr3_nt: TGTGCCACCAAAAGGGGCAGGGTGAACACTGAAGCTTTCTTT
cdr3_length: 14
d_call: NA
clone_size: NA
v_call: TRBV7-2
j_call: TRBJ1-1

cdr3_aa: CSASSRGPSTDTQYF
cdr3_nt: TGCAGTGCTAGCTCCCGGGGTCCTAGCACAGATACGCAGTATTTT
cdr3_length: 15
d_call: NA
clone_size: medium-sized
v_call: TRBV20-1
j_call: TRBJ2-3

cdr3_aa: CASTGSLKETQYF
cdr3_nt: TGCGCCAGTACCGGGTCCCTCAAAGAGACCCAGTACTTC
cdr3_length: 13
d_call: NA
clone_size: medium-sized
v_call: TRBV5-1
j_call: TRBJ2-5

cdr3_aa: CASSPTAGPTTYGYTF
cdr3_nt: TGTGCCAGCAGCCCCACGGCAGGGCCCACTACTTATGGCTACACCTTC
cdr3_length: 16
d_call: NA
clone_size: many
v_call: TRBV5-5
j_call: TRBJ1-2

cdr3_aa: CASSPLPGTGENYGYTF
cdr3_nt: TGTGCCAGCAGTCCCTTGCCGGGGACAGGGGAGAACTATGGCTACACCTTC
cdr3_length: 17
d_call: TRBD1
clone_size: NA
v_call: TRBV28
j_call: TRBJ1-2

cdr3_aa: CASIGGALNEQFF
cdr3_nt: TGTGCCAGCATTGGCGGGGCCCTCAATGAGCAGTTCTTC
cdr3_length: 13
d_call: NA
clone_size: medium-sized
v_call: TRBV6-1
j_call: TRBJ2-1

cdr3_aa: CASSYWTGDTEAFF
cdr3_nt: TGTGCCAGCAGTTACTGGACGGGGGACACTGAAGCTTTCTTT
cdr3_length: 14
d_call: NA
clone_size: NA
v_call: TRBV6-6
j_call: TRBJ1-1

cdr3_aa: CASLPNAANNVLTF
cdr3_nt: TGTGCCAGCTTACCCAACGCTGCCAACAACGTCCTGACTTTC
cdr3_length: 14
d_call: NA
clone_size: medium-sized
v_call: TRBV12-3/TRBV12-4
j_call: TRBJ2-6

cdr3_aa: CASSPLGLMEAEQFF
cdr3_nt: TGTGCCAGCTCACCACTTGGACTTATGGAGGCTGAGCAGTTCTTC
cdr3_length: 15
d_call: NA
clone_size: medium-sized
v_call: TRBV18
j_call: TRBJ2-1

cdr3_aa: CASSQGVGGAGQPQHF
cdr3_nt: TGCGCCAGCAGCCAAGGGGTAGGGGGCGCGGGTCAGCCCCAGCATTTT
cdr3_length: 16
d_call: TRBD1
clone_size: medium-sized
v_call: TRBV4-1
j_call: TRBJ1-5

cdr3_aa: CASSRGQGILNTEAFF
cdr3_nt: TGTGCCAGCAGCCGTGGACAGGGGATTTTGAACACTGAAGCTTTCTTT
cdr3_length: 16
d_call: TRBD1
clone_size: NA
v_call: TRBV3-1
j_call: TRBJ1-1

cdr3_aa: CASSSKRGTEAFF
cdr3_nt: TGCGCCAGCAGCTCGAAAAGGGGTACTGAAGCTTTCTTT
cdr3_length: 13
d_call: NA
clone_size: medium-sized
v_call: TRBV5-1
j_call: TRBJ1-1

cdr3_aa: CASSVGSGTEAFF
cdr3_nt: TGCGCCAGCAGTGTCGGATCGGGCACTGAAGCTTTCTTT
cdr3_length: 13
d_call: NA
clone_size: medium-sized
v_call: TRBV10-1
j_call: TRBJ1-1

cdr3_aa: CASGDSKSGRFSYEQYF
cdr3_nt: TGTGCCAGCGGGGACTCGAAAAGCGGGAGGTTCTCCTACGAGCAGTACTTC
cdr3_length: 17
d_call: TRBD2
clone_size: few
v_call: TRBV27
j_call: TRBJ2-7

cdr3_aa: CSARDAASTEAFF
cdr3_nt: TGCAGTGCTAGAGATGCGGCCAGCACTGAAGCTTTCTTT
cdr3_length: 13
d_call: NA
clone_size: medium-sized
v_call: TRBV20-1
j_call: TRBJ1-1

cdr3_aa: CASSLRGGTEAFF
cdr3_nt: TGTGCCAGCAGCCTCCGTGGGGGGACTGAAGCTTTCTTT
cdr3_length: 13
d_call: NA
clone_size: many
v_call: TRBV11-2
j_call: TRBJ1-1

cdr3_aa: CASSVGRRTARNTEAFF
cdr3_nt: TGTGCCAGCAGCGTCGGTAGGAGGACAGCCAGGAACACTGAAGCTTTCTTT
cdr3_length: 17
d_call: NA
clone_size: NA
v_call: TRBV9
j_call: TRBJ1-1

cdr3_aa: CASSYGRTVGDEQFF
cdr3_nt: TGTGCCAGCAGTTATGGACGTACGGTGGGCGATGAGCAGTTCTTC
cdr3_length: 15
d_call: NA
clone_size: medium-sized
v_call: TRBV6-2/TRBV6-3
j_call: TRBJ2-1

cdr3_aa: CASSPLGKGSQPQHF
cdr3_nt: TGTGCCAGTAGTCCTCTTGGGAAGGGGAGTCAGCCCCAGCATTTT
cdr3_length: 15
d_call: NA
clone_size: medium-sized
v_call: TRBV19
j_call: TRBJ1-5

cdr3_aa: CASSLTPPSGLAGDVTDTQYF
cdr3_nt: TGTGCCAGCAGTTTAACGCCCCCCTCAGGACTAGCGGGAGATGTCACAGATACGCAGTATTTT
cdr3_length: 21
d_call: TRBD2
clone_size: NA
v_call: TRBV27
j_call: TRBJ2-3

cdr3_aa: CASSSGTVLTDTQYF
cdr3_nt: TGTGCCAGCAGCTCCGGGACAGTACTCACAGATACGCAGTATTTT
cdr3_length: 15
d_call: TRBD1
clone_size: NA
v_call: TRBV5-4
j_call: TRBJ2-3

cdr3_aa: CASGSGSRPGELFF
cdr3_nt: TGCGCCAGCGGTAGCGGGAGTAGACCCGGGGAGCTGTTTTTT
cdr3_length: 14
d_call: TRBD2
clone_size: many
v_call: TRBV10-1
j_call: TRBJ2-2

cdr3_aa: CSVEGRLYQETQYF
cdr3_nt: TGCAGCGTTGAAGGGCGATTGTACCAAGAGACCCAGTACTTC
cdr3_length: 14
d_call: NA
clone_size: few
v_call: TRBV29-1
j_call: TRBJ2-5

cdr3_aa: CASSETTYPRETQYF
cdr3_nt: TGTGCCAGCAGCGAAACTACCTACCCAAGAGAGACCCAGTACTTC
cdr3_length: 15
d_call: NA
clone_size: medium-sized
v_call: TRBV9
j_call: TRBJ2-5